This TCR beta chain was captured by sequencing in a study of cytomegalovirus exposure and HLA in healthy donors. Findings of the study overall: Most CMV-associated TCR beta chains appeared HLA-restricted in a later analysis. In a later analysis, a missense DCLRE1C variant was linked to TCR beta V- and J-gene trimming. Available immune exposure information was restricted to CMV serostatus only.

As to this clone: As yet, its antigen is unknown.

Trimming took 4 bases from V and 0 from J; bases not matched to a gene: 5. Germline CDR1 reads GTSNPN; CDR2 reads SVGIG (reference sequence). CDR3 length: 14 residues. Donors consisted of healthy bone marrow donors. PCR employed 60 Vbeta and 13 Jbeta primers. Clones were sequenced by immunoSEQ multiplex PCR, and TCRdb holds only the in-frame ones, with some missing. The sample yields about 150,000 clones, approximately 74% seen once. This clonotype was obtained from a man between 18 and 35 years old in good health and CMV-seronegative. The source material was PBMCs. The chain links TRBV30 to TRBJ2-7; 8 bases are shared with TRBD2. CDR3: CAWTGAGGSYEQYF. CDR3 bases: TGTGCCTGGACCGGGGCGGGGGGCTCCTACGAGCAGTACTTC.